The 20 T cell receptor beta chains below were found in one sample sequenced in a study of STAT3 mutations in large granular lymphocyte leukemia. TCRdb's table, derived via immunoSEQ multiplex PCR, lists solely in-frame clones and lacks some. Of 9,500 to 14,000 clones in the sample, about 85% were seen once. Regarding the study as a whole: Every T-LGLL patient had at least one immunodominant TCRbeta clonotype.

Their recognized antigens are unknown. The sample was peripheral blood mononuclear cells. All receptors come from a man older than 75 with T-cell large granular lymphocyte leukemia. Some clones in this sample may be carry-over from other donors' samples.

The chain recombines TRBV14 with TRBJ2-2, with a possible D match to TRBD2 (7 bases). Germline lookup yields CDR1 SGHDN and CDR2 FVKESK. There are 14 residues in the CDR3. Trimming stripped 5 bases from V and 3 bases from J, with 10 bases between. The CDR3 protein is CASSRGRDTGELFF. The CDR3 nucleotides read TGTGCCAGCAGCAGGGGGAGGGACACCGGGGAGCTGTTTTTT. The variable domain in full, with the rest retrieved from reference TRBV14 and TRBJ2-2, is EAGVTQFPSHSVIEKGQTVTLRCDPISGHDNLYWYRRVMGKEIKFLLHFVKESKQDESGMPNNRFLAERTGGTYSTLKVQPAELEDSGVYFCASSRGRDTGELFFGEGSRLTVL.

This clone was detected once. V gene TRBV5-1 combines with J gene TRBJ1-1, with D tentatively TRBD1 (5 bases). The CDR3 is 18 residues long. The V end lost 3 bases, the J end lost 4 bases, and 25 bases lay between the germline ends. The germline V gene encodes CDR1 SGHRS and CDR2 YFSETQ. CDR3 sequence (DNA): TGCGCCAGCAGCTCCCGATGGCTGGGAGGGGCAGGTGGCACTGAAGCTTTCTTT. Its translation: CASSSRWLGGAGGTEAFF.

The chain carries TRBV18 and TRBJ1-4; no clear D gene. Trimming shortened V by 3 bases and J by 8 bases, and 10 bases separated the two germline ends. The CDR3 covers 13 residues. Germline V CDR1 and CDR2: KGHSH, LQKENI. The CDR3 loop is CASSPRDLEKLFF. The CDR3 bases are TGTGCCAGCTCACCCCGGGATCTCGAAAAACTGTTTTTT.

As DNA, the CDR3 is TGCGCCAGCAGCCATACAGAATTCTATGGCTACACCTTC. Encoded protein: CASSHTEFYGYTF. V and J are TRBV4-1 and TRBJ1-2; no definite D call. The germline V gene encodes CDR1 MGHRA and CDR2 YSYEKL. This CDR3 comprises 13 residues. With 3 bases removed from V and 4 bases from J, the gap between germline ends came to 9 bases.

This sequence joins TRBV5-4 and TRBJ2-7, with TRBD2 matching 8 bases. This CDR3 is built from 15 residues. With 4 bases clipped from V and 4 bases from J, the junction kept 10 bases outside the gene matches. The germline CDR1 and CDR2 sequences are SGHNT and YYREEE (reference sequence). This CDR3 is CASSARGGAIYEQYF. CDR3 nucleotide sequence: TGTGCCAGCAGCGCTCGGGGGGGGGCAATATACGAGCAGTACTTC.

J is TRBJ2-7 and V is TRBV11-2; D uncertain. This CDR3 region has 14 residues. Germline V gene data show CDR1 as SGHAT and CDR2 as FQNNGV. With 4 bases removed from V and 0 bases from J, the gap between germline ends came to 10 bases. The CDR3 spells CASSSVRFSYEQYF. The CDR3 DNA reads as TGTGCCAGCAGCTCAGTAAGGTTCTCCTACGAGCAGTACTTC.

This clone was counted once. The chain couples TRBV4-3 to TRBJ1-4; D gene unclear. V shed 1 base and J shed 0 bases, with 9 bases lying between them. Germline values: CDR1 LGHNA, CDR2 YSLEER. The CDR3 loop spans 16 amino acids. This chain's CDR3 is CASSQGTTTTNEKLFF. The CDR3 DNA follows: TGCGCCAGCAGCCAAGGTACTACCACAACTAATGAAAAACTGTTTTTT.

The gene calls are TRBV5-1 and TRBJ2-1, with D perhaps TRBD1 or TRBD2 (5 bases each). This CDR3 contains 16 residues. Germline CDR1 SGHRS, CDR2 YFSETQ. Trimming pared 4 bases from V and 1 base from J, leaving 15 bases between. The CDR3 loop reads CASSRDLERSYNEQFF. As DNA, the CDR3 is TGCGCCAGCAGCCGGGACCTTGAGAGGTCCTACAATGAGCAGTTCTTC. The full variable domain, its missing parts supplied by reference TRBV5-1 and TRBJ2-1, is KAGVTQTPRYLIKTRGQQVTLSCSPISGHRSVSWYQQTPGQGLQFLFEYFSETQRNKGNFPGRFSGRQFSNSRSEMNVSTLELGDSALYLCASSRDLERSYNEQFFGPGTRLTVL.

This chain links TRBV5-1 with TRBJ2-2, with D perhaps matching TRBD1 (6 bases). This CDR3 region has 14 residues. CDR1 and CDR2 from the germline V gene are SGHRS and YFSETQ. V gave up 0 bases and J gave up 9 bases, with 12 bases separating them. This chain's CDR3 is CASSLVLGARELFF. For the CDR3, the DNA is TGCGCCAGCAGCTTGGTGTTGGGGGCCCGGGAGCTGTTTTTT. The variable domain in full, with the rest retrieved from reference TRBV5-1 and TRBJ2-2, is KAGVTQTPRYLIKTRGQQVTLSCSPISGHRSVSWYQQTPGQGLQFLFEYFSETQRNKGNFPGRFSGRQFSNSRSEMNVSTLELGDSALYLCASSLVLGARELFFGEGSRLTVL.

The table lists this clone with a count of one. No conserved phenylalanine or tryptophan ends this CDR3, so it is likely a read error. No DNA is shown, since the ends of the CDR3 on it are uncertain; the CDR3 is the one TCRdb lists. CDR3 sequence: CASMGGQGTL. This chain uses TRBV9 with TRBJ1-4; the tabulated D call, TRBD1, remains unverified against the DNA. Termini included, the CDR3 measures 10 amino acids. CDR1 is SGDLS, CDR2 YYNGEE, per germline.

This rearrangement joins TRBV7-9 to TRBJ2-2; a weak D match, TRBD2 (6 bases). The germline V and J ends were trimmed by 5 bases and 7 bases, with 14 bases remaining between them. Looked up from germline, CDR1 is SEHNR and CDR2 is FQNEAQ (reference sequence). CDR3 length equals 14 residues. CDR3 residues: CASSAFTEGGELFF. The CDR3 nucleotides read TGTGCCAGCAGCGCCTTCACGGAGGGCGGGGAGCTGTTTTTT.

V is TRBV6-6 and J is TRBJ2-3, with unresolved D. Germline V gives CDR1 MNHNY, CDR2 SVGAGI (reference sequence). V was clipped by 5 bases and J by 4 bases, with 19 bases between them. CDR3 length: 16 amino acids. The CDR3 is CASSQSPGRGADTQYF. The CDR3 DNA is TGTGCCAGCAGTCAGTCGCCGGGCCGCGGAGCAGATACGCAGTATTTT.

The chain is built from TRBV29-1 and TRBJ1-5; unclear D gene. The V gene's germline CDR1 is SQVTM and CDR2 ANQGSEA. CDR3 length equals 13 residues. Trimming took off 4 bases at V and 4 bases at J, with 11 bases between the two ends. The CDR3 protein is CSVGAGRNQPQHF. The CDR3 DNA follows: TGCAGCGTTGGCGCGGGTCGGAATCAGCCCCAGCATTTT.

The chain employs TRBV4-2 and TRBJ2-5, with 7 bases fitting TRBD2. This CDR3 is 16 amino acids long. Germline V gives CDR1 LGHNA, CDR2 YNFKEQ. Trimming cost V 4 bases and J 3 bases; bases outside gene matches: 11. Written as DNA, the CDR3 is TGTGCCAGCAGCCCCACCCAGGCTAGCGGCAAAGAGACCCAGTACTTC. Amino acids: CASSPTQASGKETQYF.

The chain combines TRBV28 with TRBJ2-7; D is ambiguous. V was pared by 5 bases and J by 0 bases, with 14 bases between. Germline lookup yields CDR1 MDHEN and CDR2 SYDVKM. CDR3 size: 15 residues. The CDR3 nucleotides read TGTGCCAGCAGTCTAGAACAGTTTTCCTCCTACGAGCAGTACTTC. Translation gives CASSLEQFSSYEQYF.

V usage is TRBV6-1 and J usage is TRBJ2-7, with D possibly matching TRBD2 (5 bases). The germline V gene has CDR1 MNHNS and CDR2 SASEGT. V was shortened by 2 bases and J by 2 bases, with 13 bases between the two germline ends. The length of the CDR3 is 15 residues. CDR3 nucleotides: TGTGCCAGCAGTGAAATAGGACTGAGCCCCTACGAGCAGTACTTC. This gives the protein CASSEIGLSPYEQYF.

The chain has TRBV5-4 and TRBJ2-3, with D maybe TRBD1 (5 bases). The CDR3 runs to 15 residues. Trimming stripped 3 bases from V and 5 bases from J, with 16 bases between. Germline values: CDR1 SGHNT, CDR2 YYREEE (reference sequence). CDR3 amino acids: CASSSQGPALDTQYF. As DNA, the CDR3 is TGTGCCAGCAGCTCCCAGGGCCCCGCTTTAGATACGCAGTATTTT.

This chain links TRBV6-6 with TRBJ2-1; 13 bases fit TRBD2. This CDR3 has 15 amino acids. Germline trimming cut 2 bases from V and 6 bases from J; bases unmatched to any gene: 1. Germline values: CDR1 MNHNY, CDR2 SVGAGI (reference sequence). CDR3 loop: CASSYGTSGVNEQFF. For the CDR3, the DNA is TGTGCCAGCAGTTACGGGACTAGCGGGGTCAATGAGCAGTTCTTC.

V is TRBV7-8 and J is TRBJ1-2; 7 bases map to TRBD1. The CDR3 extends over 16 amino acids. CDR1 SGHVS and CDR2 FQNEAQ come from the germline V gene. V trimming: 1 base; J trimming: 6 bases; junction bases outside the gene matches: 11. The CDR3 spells CASSLGLNRGSNGYTF. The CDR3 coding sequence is TGTGCCAGCAGCTTAGGATTGAACAGGGGATCGAATGGCTACACCTTC. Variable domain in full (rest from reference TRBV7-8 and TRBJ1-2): GAGVSQSPRYKVAKRGQDVALRCDPISGHVSLFWYQQALGQGPEFLTYFQNEAQLDKSGLPSDRFFAERPEGSVSTLKIQRTQQEDSAVYLCASSLGLNRGSNGYTFGSGTRLTVV.

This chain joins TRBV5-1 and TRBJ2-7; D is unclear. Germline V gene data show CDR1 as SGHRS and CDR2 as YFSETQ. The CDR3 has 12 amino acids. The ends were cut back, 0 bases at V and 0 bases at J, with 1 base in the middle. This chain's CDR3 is CASSLASYEQYF. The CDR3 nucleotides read TGCGCCAGCAGCTTGGCCTCCTACGAGCAGTACTTC.